These 19 T cell receptor beta chains were all obtained from the same sample, sequenced in a study of persistence of HIV-infected CD4 T cells. The stimulus was an HIV-1 Gag 15-mer peptide pool, about 1 ug/peptide/mL. CD40L/CD69 double-negative CD45RO-high memory CD4+ T cells were collected. Sequencing used immunoSEQ version 4 in survey mode. Measured with immunoSEQ multiplex PCR; TCRdb has only the in-frame clones, and not every one. The sample includes about 40,000 clones, roughly 84% seen only once; the top ten take about 5%. These receptors are not linked to any known antigen. The specimen comprised cultured CD4+ T cells from PBMCs, sampled from a patient who received antiretroviral therapy. These receptors were collected from an adult with HIV. The donor label of this sample is uncertain.

This clone was counted a few times. The chain combines TRBV3-1 (or the pseudogene TRBV3-2) with TRBJ1-2; D not certain. The CDR3 consists of 12 residues. V was shortened by 3 bases and J by 8 bases, with 10 bases between the two germline ends. The germline V gene has CDR1 LGHDT and CDR2 YNNKEL (reference sequence). CDR3 loop: CASSHSARGYTF. CDR3 DNA sequence: TGTGCCAGCAGCCACTCAGCTCGGGGCTACACCTTC.

On this clone itself: Other DNA sequences in this sample translate to the same CDR3. The chain couples TRBV28 to TRBJ1-1; 9 positions agree with TRBD1. Germline V lookup: CDR1 MDHEN, CDR2 SYDVKM. J lost 5 bases, V lost 5 bases, and 6 bases had no gene match. This CDR3 has 14 amino acids. The CDR3, as DNA: TGTGCCAGCAGTGGAGGGACAGGGAATACTGAAGCTTTCTTT. It yields the protein CASSGGTGNTEAFF. Supplemented by reference TRBV28 and TRBJ1-1, the full variable domain reads DVKVTQSSRYLVKRTGEKVFLECVQDMDHENMFWYRQDPGLGLRLIYFSYDVKMKEKGDIPEGYSVSREKKERFSLILESASTNQTSMYLCASSGGTGNTEAFFGQGTRLTVV.

The chain uses TRBV5-1 and TRBJ1-6, with 8 positions matching TRBD1. Germline loops: CDR1 SGHRS, CDR2 YFSETQ. The CDR3 is 16 amino acids. The V segment lost 0 bases and the J segment 7 bases; nucleotides outside the gene matches: 6. CDR3 sequence: CASSLGYGQGNSPLHF. The CDR3 DNA is TGCGCCAGCAGCTTGGGATATGGACAGGGAAATTCACCCCTCCACTTT.

The V gene is TRBV24-1, the J gene TRBJ2-6, with a weak D call TRBD1 (6 bases). Germline V gene sequence: CDR1 KGHDR, CDR2 SFDVKD. The CDR3 runs 21 residues. Trimming took 4 bases from V and 2 from J, leaving 26 bases between them. In nucleotides, the CDR3 is TGTGCCACCAGTGACCGCGGGCAGGGGTGGGGGTTTGGTCCTGGGGCCAACGTCCTGACTTTC. Its translation: CATSDRGQGWGFGPGANVLTF.

The chain recombines TRBV7-2 with TRBJ2-3; 7 bases map to TRBD1. Germline V gene sequence: CDR1 SGHTA, CDR2 FQGNSA. The CDR3 has 15 amino acids. V trimming: 5 bases; J trimming: 6 bases; junction bases outside the gene matches: 11. CDR3 sequence (DNA): TGTGCCAGCAGCATGAAGGGGGCAGGAACGGATACGCAGTATTTT. Its translation is CASSMKGAGTDTQYF.

This clone was counted a single time. The genes are TRBV15 and TRBJ1-3, with 8 positions matching TRBD1. V lost 0 bases and J lost 2; bases outside the gene matches: 0. Germline CDR1 reads LNHNV; CDR2 reads YYDKDF (reference sequence). This CDR3 comprises 15 residues. The CDR3 region has the DNA TGTGCCACCAGCAGAGACAGGGGGCCTGGAAACACCATATATTTT. It translates to CATSRDRGPGNTIYF.

The chain joins TRBV5-4 to TRBJ2-3; TRBD2 aligns across 12 bases. This CDR3 has 16 residues. V dropped 5 bases and J dropped 2; count of bases not matched to a gene: 6. Germline CDR1 SGHNT, CDR2 YYREEE (reference sequence). The CDR3 loop is CASSSGTSGPTDTQYF. The CDR3 coding sequence is TGTGCCAGCAGTTCCGGGACTAGCGGGCCCACAGATACGCAGTATTTT.

This sequence joins TRBV28 and TRBJ1-3; tentatively, D is TRBD1 (5 bases). The ends were cut back, 8 bases at V and 4 bases at J, with 27 bases in the middle. The CDR3 runs 18 residues. CDR1 is MDHEN, CDR2 SYDVKM, per germline. For the CDR3, the DNA is TGTGCCAGCCCGCTCCCCGGGCAGGGCCACCCGGTCGGAAACACCATATATTTT. This encodes CASPLPGQGHPVGNTIYF.

The chain links TRBV7-2 to TRBJ2-3, with D possibly matching TRBD1 (5 bases). Germline V gives CDR1 SGHTA, CDR2 FQGNSA. Trimming left V 3 bases short and J 1 base short, with 11 bases between. The CDR3 covers 15 residues. CDR3 sequence: CASSFGGARTDTQYF. CDR3 nucleotides: TGTGCCAGCAGCTTTGGTGGGGCCCGCACAGATACGCAGTATTTT. Looking up the rest from reference TRBV7-2 and TRBJ2-3 gives the full variable domain: GAGVSQSPSNKVTEKGKDVELRCDPISGHTALYWYRQSLGQGLEFLIYFQGNSAPDKSGLPSDRFSAERTGGSVSTLTIQRTQQEDSAVYLCASSFGGARTDTQYFGPGTRLTVL.

The chain is built from TRBV20-1 and TRBJ2-7; 8 bases are a match to TRBD1. Losses at the gene ends were 3 bases for V and 7 bases for J; bases not matched to a gene: 8. The germline V gene encodes CDR1 DFQATT and CDR2 SNEGSKA (reference sequence). The CDR3 sequence is 13 residues long. This CDR3 reads CSASAGGRFEQYF. CDR3 DNA: TGCAGTGCTAGTGCAGGGGGCCGTTTTGAGCAGTACTTC.

Only a few counts were recorded for this clone. The V call is TRBV6-5, the J call TRBJ1-2, with a possible D match to TRBD1 (6 bases). The germline V and J ends were trimmed by 7 bases and 4 bases, with 13 bases remaining between them. The CDR3 totals 13 residues. In germline, CDR1 is MNHEY, CDR2 SVGAGI. The CDR3 DNA follows: TGTGCCAGCACCCCAGACAGGAGCTATGGCTACACCTTC. As protein: CASTPDRSYGYTF.

This clone appeared a single time. This chain uses TRBV28 with TRBJ1-5; D is unresolved. CDR3 length: 15 residues. The V and J ends lost 2 bases and 2 bases respectively, with 10 bases between them. Germline V gene data show CDR1 as MDHEN and CDR2 as SYDVKM. The CDR3 DNA is TGTGCCAGCAGTTTAGAAGGGCTACGCAATCAGCCCCAGCATTTT. Translated: CASSLEGLRNQPQHF.

The sample holds one count of this clone. This rearrangement joins TRBV10-2 to TRBJ1-3; D unresolved. The V end was cut by 3 bases, the J end by 2 bases, with 5 bases between. The CDR3 loop spans 13 amino acids. Germline assignment: CDR1 WSHSY and CDR2 SAAADI. The CDR3 spells CASSDDPGNTIYF. The CDR3 DNA follows: TGCGCCAGCAGTGACGACCCTGGAAACACCATATATTTT.

The V gene is TRBV9, the J gene TRBJ2-3, with D possibly called TRBD1 or TRBD2 (6 bases each). Trimming stripped 1 base from V and 1 base from J, with 13 bases between. Looked up from germline, CDR1 is SGDLS and CDR2 is YYNGEE. This CDR3 is built from 16 residues. The CDR3 DNA is TGTGCCAGCAGCGTAACAGGGACTCTAGGCACAGATACGCAGTATTTT. Its protein product is CASSVTGTLGTDTQYF.

There are a few counts of this clone. The chain is built from TRBV5-4 and TRBJ2-1; perhaps TRBD2 as D (6 bases). In germline, CDR1 is SGHNT, CDR2 YYREEE (reference sequence). V lost 6 bases and J lost 5, with 18 bases in between. The CDR3 length is 15 residues. CDR3: CASTVGGPLHNEQFF. The DNA of the CDR3 is TGTGCCAGCACGGTCGGGGGACCGTTACACAATGAGCAGTTCTTC.

This clone was seen just once. The V and J genes are TRBV12-3 or TRBV12-4 and TRBJ1-2; D possibly corresponds to TRBD1 (5 bases). This CDR3 is 12 amino acids long. Trimming removed 5 bases from V and 7 bases from J, with 11 bases in between. As DNA, the CDR3 is TGTGCCAGCAGTCTCTTTGGGGCTGGCTACACCTTC. It is translated as CASSLFGAGYTF.

The V and J genes are TRBV3-1 (or the pseudogene TRBV3-2) and TRBJ2-2, with TRBD1 matching 7 bases. This CDR3 has 15 residues. Germline CDR1 reads LGHDT; CDR2 reads YNNKEL (reference sequence). Germline trimming cut 4 bases from V and 5 bases from J; bases unmatched to any gene: 7. As DNA, the CDR3 is TGTGCCAGCAGCCCTCAGGGGGTAAGGACCGGGGAGCTGTTTTTT. The encoded protein is CASSPQGVRTGELFF.

This clone came up once. The chain employs TRBV5-4 and TRBJ2-3; D perhaps matches TRBD1 (5 bases). CDR3 size: 15 residues. V lost 0 bases and J lost 6, with 14 bases in between. Looked up from germline, CDR1 is SGHNT and CDR2 is YYREEE (reference sequence). CDR3 bases: TGTGCCAGCAGCTTGGAGAGGCAGGGCAGGGATACGCAGTATTTT. The encoded protein is CASSLERQGRDTQYF.

The chain joins TRBV5-1 to TRBJ2-2; D is perhaps TRBD1 (6 bases). Trimming took 3 bases from V and 2 from J, leaving 11 bases between them. The V gene's germline CDR1 is SGHRS and CDR2 YFSETQ. The CDR3 spans 15 residues. CDR3 sequence (DNA): TGCGCCAGCAGCTCAGCAGGGGCAAACACCGGGGAGCTGTTTTTT. It translates to CASSSAGANTGELFF.